The TCR beta chain described here comes from a study of PD-1 blockade in classical Hodgkin lymphoma. This clone was recorded a few times. Sequencing was performed with immunoSEQ multiplex PCR; in TCRdb, only in-frame clones are kept and a portion is missing. The table has roughly 41,000 clones, about 91% seen once. Relapse after autologous stem cell transplantation occurred in every patient, and brentuximab vedotin exposure varied. Germline values: CDR1 SGHRS, CDR2 YFSETQ. V lost 5 bases, J lost 6 bases, and 5 bases lay in between. The CDR3 is 11 residues long. The origin of this receptor is a human donor with classical Hodgkin lymphoma. The sequencing used peripheral blood mononuclear cells (PBMCs), collected before the second cycle of nivolumab. This rearrangement joins TRBV5-1 to TRBJ2-2; D not certain. The CDR3 reads CASSSPGELFF. The CDR3 bases are TGCGCCAGCAGTTCCCCCGGGGAGCTGTTTTTT.